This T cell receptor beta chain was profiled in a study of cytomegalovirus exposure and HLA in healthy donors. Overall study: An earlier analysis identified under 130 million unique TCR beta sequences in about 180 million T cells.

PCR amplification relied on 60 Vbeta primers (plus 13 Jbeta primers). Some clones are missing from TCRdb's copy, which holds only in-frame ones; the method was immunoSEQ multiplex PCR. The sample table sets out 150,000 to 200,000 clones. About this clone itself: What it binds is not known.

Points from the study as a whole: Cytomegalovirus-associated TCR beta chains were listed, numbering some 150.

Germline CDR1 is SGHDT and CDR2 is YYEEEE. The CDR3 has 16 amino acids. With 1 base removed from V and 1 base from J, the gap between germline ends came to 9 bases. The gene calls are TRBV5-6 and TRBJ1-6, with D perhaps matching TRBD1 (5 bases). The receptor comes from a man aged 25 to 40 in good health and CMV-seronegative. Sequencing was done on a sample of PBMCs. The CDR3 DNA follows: TGTGCCAGCAGCTTGACCCAGGGATCCTATAATTCACCCCTCCACTTT. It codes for CASSLTQGSYNSPLHF.